A single sample is the source of the 3 T cell receptor beta chains below, sequenced in a study of T-cell memory formation after mild COVID-19. From the 5' RACE reads, TCRdb called clonotypes with MiXCR, one entry per CDR3 protein. The sample yields 200,000 to 250,000 distinct CDR3 sequences, around a tenth seen once. The sequencing sample was made of PBMCs or a T cell subset sorted from them (not recorded which). These receptors originate from a man aged 18 to 30 who had mild COVID-19 (a few samples of this study predate the infection). Cell type and time point are not known.

This clonotype was detected ten times or more. V gene TRBV25-1 combines with J gene TRBJ1-3; D call uncertain. Germline CDR1 reads MGHDK; CDR2 reads SYGVNS. The CDR3 contains 14 residues. V dropped 3 bases and J dropped 1 base, with 7 bases sitting between them. CDR3: CASSDSGSGNTIYF. The DNA for the CDR3 is TGTGCCAGCAGTGATTCGGGGTCTGGAAACACCATATATTTT.

This clonotype appeared a few times. The chain uses TRBV29-1 and TRBJ2-3; tentatively, D is TRBD1 (6 bases). Germline loops: CDR1 SQVTM, CDR2 ANQGSEA. Trimming pared 7 bases from V and 4 bases from J, leaving 18 bases between. The CDR3 runs to 14 residues. The CDR3 DNA reads as TGCAGCGCAACTCGAACAGGGTTCGCAGATACGCAGTATTTT. Its protein product is CSATRTGFADTQYF.

This clonotype was counted between two and nine times. The chain combines TRBV30 with TRBJ2-1; the D is unclear. V shed 4 bases and J shed 0 bases, with 10 bases lying between them. Looked up from germline, CDR1 is GTSNPN and CDR2 is SVGIG (reference sequence). This CDR3 comprises 14 residues. The CDR3 is CAWNQRSSYNEQFF. CDR3 nucleotides: TGTGCCTGGAATCAGAGAAGCTCCTACAATGAGCAGTTCTTC. The variable domain in full, completed from reference TRBV30 and TRBJ2-1, reads SQTIHQWPATLVQPVGSPLSLECTVEGTSNPNLYWYRQAAGRGLQLLFYSVGIGQISSEVPQNLSASRPQDRQFILSSKKLLLSDSGFYLCAWNQRSSYNEQFFGPGTRLTVL.